A single sample is the source of the 7 T cell receptor beta chains below, sequenced in a study of shared clonotypes between healthy human individuals. Clones were sequenced by immunoSEQ multiplex PCR, and TCRdb holds only the in-frame ones, with some missing. The repertoire has about 2.3 million clones, just under 95% of them found once; the top ten carry around 0.35%. Input material: naive CD4+ T cells from PBMCs. The sample's subset: CD45RA+ positively selected. Receptor source: a man between 18 and 35 years old in good health. Some clones in this sample may be carry-over from other donors' samples.

V and J are TRBV6-1 and TRBJ1-5, with 9 nucleotides matching TRBD1. CDR1 MNHNS and CDR2 SASEGT come from the germline V gene. V shed 4 bases and J 4 bases; nucleotides not matched to a gene: 11. This CDR3 has 17 amino acids. The DNA for the CDR3 is TGTGCCAGCAGTGGACGGACAGGGGATCGGCGGAATCAGCCCCAGCATTTT. Translated, it gives CASSGRTGDRRNQPQHF.

V usage is TRBV28 and J usage is TRBJ1-5; a weak D match, TRBD1 (5 bases). The germline V gene has CDR1 MDHEN and CDR2 SYDVKM. There are 14 residues in the CDR3. V dropped 3 bases and J dropped 5 bases, with 11 bases sitting between them. As DNA, the CDR3 is TGTGCCAGCAGTTTCGTAGGGGATTATCAGCCCCAGCATTTT. This translates into CASSFVGDYQPQHF.

V is TRBV27 and J is TRBJ2-3; 8 bases agree with TRBD1. This CDR3 has 12 amino acids. Germline loops: CDR1 MNHEY, CDR2 SMNVEV (reference sequence). V was clipped by 2 bases and J by 14 bases; unmatched bases: 6. CDR3 sequence (DNA): TGTGCCAGCAGTTTAGGGCAGGGGGCGCGGTATTTT. Protein product: CASSLGQGARYF.

The V gene is TRBV19, the J gene TRBJ1-5; D is perhaps TRBD1 (6 bases). V gave up 10 bases and J gave up 1 base, with 26 bases separating them. The CDR3 is 18 amino acids. Germline loops: CDR1 LNHDA, CDR2 SQIVND (reference sequence). CDR3 nucleotide sequence: TGTGCCACCTCAGTCGGGCAGGGGAGAATCAGGAGCAATCAGCCCCAGCATTTT. Protein product: CATSVGQGRIRSNQPQHF.

This chain uses TRBV19 with TRBJ2-2; D not certain. Trimming took 5 bases from V and 3 from J, leaving 10 bases between them. The CDR3 is 14 residues long. In germline, CDR1 is LNHDA, CDR2 SQIVND (reference sequence). For the CDR3, the DNA is TGTGCCAGTAGTGACCCGGGCGACACCGGGGAGCTGTTTTTT. Encoded protein: CASSDPGDTGELFF.

The gene calls are TRBV9 and TRBJ1-3, with D unresolved. The length of the CDR3 is 15 residues. The germline gives CDR1 SGDLS, CDR2 YYNGEE. Trimming took off 2 bases at V and 4 bases at J, with 13 bases between the two ends. CDR3 region: CASSVGKSRGNTIYF. The CDR3 bases are TGTGCCAGCAGCGTCGGCAAGTCTAGGGGAAACACCATATATTTT.

A remark on this clone: At the DNA level, this CDR3 is encoded by other sequences in the same sample as well. The chain employs TRBV4-3 and TRBJ2-3, with D perhaps TRBD1 (5 bases). The CDR3 is 14 residues long. Germline loops: CDR1 LGHNA, CDR2 YSLEER. V lost 1 base and J 1 base, leaving 6 bases between the germline ends. In nucleotides, the CDR3 is TGCGCCAGCAGCCAAGTCAGGGGCACAGATACGCAGTATTTT. This codes for CASSQVRGTDTQYF.